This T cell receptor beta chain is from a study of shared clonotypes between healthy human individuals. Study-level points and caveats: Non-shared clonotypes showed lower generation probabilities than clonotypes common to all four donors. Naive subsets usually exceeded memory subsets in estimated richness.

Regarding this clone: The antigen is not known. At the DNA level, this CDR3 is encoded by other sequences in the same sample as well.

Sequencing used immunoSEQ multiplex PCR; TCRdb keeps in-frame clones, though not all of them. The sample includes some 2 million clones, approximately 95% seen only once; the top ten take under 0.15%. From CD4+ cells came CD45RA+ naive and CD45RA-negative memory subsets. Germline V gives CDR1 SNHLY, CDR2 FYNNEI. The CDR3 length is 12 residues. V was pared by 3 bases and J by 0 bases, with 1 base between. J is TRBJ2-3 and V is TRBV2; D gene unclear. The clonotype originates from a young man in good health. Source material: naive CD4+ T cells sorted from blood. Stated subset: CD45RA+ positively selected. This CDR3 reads CASSESTDTQYF. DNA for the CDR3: TGTGCCAGCAGTGAGAGCACAGATACGCAGTATTTT.